These T cell receptor beta chains were read from a single sample in a study of identifying expanded T cells in peripheral blood. Measured with immunoSEQ multiplex PCR; TCRdb has only the in-frame clones, and not every one. The sample lists approximately 90,000 clones; around nine tenths were seen once. The sample was blood. Receptors originate from a person between 18 and 69 years old in good health. Both conserved end residues are part of each CDR3. Each record gives: J gene, clone size, V gene, D gene, CDR3 DNA, CDR3 protein. The D gene is left open where the match is weak. Clone size is shown for a subset of rows, as once, few, many or a class of expanded clone.

>TRBJ1-3|once|TRBV19|-
TGTGCCAGTAGTATAAGACAAACTGGAAACACCATATATTTT
CASSIRQTGNTIYF
>TRBJ2-1|-|TRBV7-8|TRBD2
TGTGCCAGCAGCTTTTCACTAGCGGGAAAGGGGGAGCAGTTCTTC
CASSFSLAGKGEQFF
>TRBJ1-1|-|TRBV29-1|-
TGCAGCGCCGGTCCGGGCTGGGGCATGAACACTGAAGCTTTCTTT
CSAGPGWGMNTEAFF
>TRBJ2-1|-|TRBV29-1|-
TGCAGCGTTGAACAGGGGTACCCCCTTGAGCAGTTCTTC
CSVEQGYPLEQFF
>TRBJ2-1|-|TRBV5-1|TRBD2
TGCGCCAGCAGCTTAGGACTAGCGGTCGACAATGAGCAGTTCTTC
CASSLGLAVDNEQFF
>TRBJ2-2|-|TRBV7-7|-
TGTGCCAGCAGTAGAGACAGGAACACCGGGGAGCTGTTTTTT
CASSRDRNTGELFF
>TRBJ2-7|-|TRBV27|-
TGTGCCAGCAGTTTATCTCGCTCGCACGAGCAGTACTTC
CASSLSRSHEQYF
>TRBJ1-2|-|TRBV6-6|-
TGTGCCAGCAGTTACTCGAATATGCCCGTCGACTATGGCTACACCTTC
CASSYSNMPVDYGYTF
>TRBJ2-3|-|TRBV6-4|-
TGTGCCAGCAGTGACTCAGGGGCCGCCGCAGATACGCAGTATTTT
CASSDSGAAADTQYF
>TRBJ2-1|-|TRBV7-3|TRBD2
TGTGCCAGCAGCTTATGGGCCAGCGGGAGTGCCGATGAGCAGTTCTTC
CASSLWASGSADEQFF
>TRBJ2-3|-|TRBV5-6|TRBD1
TGTGCCAGCAGCTGGAGGACAGGGAGCGGTACGCAGTATTTT
CASSWRTGSGTQYF
>TRBJ2-2|-|TRBV4-1|-
TGCGCCAGCAGCCACCCTAGGACAGCGAACACCGGGGAGCTGTTTTTT
CASSHPRTANTGELFF
>TRBJ2-3|-|TRBV7-3|TRBD2
TGTGCCAGCAGCTTAAATCCCCCAGAGGCGGGGGGGCTGGGTACGCAGTATTTT
CASSLNPPEAGGLGTQYF
>TRBJ1-1|-|TRBV7-9|TRBD1
TGTGCCAGCAGCCCAATGCCGGGACAGGGGTTGATCACTGAAGCTTTCTTT
CASSPMPGQGLITEAFF
>TRBJ2-3|-|TRBV28|TRBD1
TGTGCCAGCATTAACCCCGGGACAGGGCGTCCAGATACGCAGTATTTT
CASINPGTGRPDTQYF
>TRBJ2-7|-|TRBV7-9|TRBD2
TGTGCCAGCAGCTCCAGCGGGACTAGCCTCAGGGGAAGCTACGAGCAGTACTTC
CASSSSGTSLRGSYEQYF
>TRBJ2-3|-|TRBV6-4|-
TGTGCCAGCAGTGATAGCTCAGTATCTAGCACAGATACGCAGTATTTT
CASSDSSVSSTDTQYF
>TRBJ2-1|-|TRBV10-3|TRBD1
TGTGCCATCAGTGGGATTATGGACAGGGGGCTCTACAATGAGCAGTTCTTC
CAISGIMDRGLYNEQFF
>TRBJ1-5|once|TRBV5-5|-
TGTGCCAGCAGCTTGGCCTACAGGGCTGCGGAGCCCCAGCATTTT
CASSLAYRAAEPQHF
>TRBJ1-1|-|TRBV14|-
TGTGCCAGCAGCCAGCTCGGGGCAGGGGACGGGAACACTGAAGCTTTCTTT
CASSQLGAGDGNTEAFF
>TRBJ2-5|-|TRBV18|TRBD1
TGTGCCAGCTCACCACGGGGACAGGGAGAGACCCAGTACTTC
CASSPRGQGETQYF
>TRBJ1-5|-|TRBV18|TRBD1
TGTGCCAGCTCACTTGCGACAGGGGCAAATTGGGGACAGCCCCAGCATTTT
CASSLATGANWGQPQHF
>TRBJ2-2|-|TRBV7-3|-
TGTGCCAGCAGCTTAGTCTACCGCGGGGAGCTGTTTTTT
CASSLVYRGELFF
>TRBJ1-4|few|TRBV29-1|-
TGCAGCGTTGGCCAGCGTAATGAAAAACTGTTTTTT
CSVGQRNEKLFF
>TRBJ1-1|few|TRBV10-3|TRBD1
TGTGCCACAAGGACAGGGGGCGACGGGATGAACACTGAAGCTTTCTTT
CATRTGGDGMNTEAFF
>TRBJ1-5|-|TRBV30|-
TGTGCCTGGAGTAGGGCGTCAGGGGACGCTCAGCCCCAGCATTTT
CAWSRASGDAQPQHF
>TRBJ2-2|-|TRBV6-5|-
TGTGCCAGCAGTTACCGACTAGAGAACACCGGGGAGCTGTTTTTT
CASSYRLENTGELFF
>TRBJ1-5|-|TRBV4-3|-
TGCGCCAGCAGCTCACAGCGGATCAATCAGCCCCAGCATTTT
CASSSQRINQPQHF
>TRBJ2-1|-|TRBV28|TRBD2
TGTGCCAGCAGTATAGCGGGAGGCTACAATGAGCAGTTCTTC
CASSIAGGYNEQFF
>TRBJ1-3|-|TRBV7-8|TRBD1
TGTGCCAGCAGCCCGACAGGGGTAGTAGGAAACACCATATATTTT
CASSPTGVVGNTIYF
>TRBJ2-1|-|TRBV29-1|-
TGCAGCGTTGTTCGGGGGATCGGCTACAATGAGCAGTTCTTC
CSVVRGIGYNEQFF
>TRBJ2-1|-|TRBV9|TRBD2
TGTGCCAGCAGCGTGGGGACTAGCGGGGGTACAGATCAGTTCTTC
CASSVGTSGGTDQFF
>TRBJ2-7|-|TRBV18|-
TGTGCCAGCTCACGGGACAAAAACTACGAGCAGTACTTC
CASSRDKNYEQYF
>TRBJ1-4|once|TRBV30|-
TGTGCCTGGAGTGTCGGGGGGGCAGGTGAAAAACTGTTTTTT
CAWSVGGAGEKLFF
>TRBJ1-1|-|TRBV7-3|-
TGTGCCAGCAGCTTAACGGCAGAGAACACTGAAGCTTTCTTT
CASSLTAENTEAFF
>TRBJ2-2|once|TRBV5-1|-
TGCGCCAGCAGCCCCCAGGGTGGCCAATACGGGGAGCTGTTTTTT
CASSPQGGQYGELFF
>TRBJ2-2|-|TRBV14|TRBD1
TGTGCCAGCAGCCAAGCCCCCCTCGGACAGGGAAACGGGGAGCTGTTTTTT
CASSQAPLGQGNGELFF
>TRBJ1-4|-|TRBV27|-
TGTGCCAGCAGTTCGATCAGCCCAACTAATGAAAAACTGTTTTTT
CASSSISPTNEKLFF
>TRBJ2-3|-|TRBV4-1|TRBD2
TGCGCCAGCAGCCAAGATCTAGCGGGGGGTGGAGATACGCAGTATTTT
CASSQDLAGGGDTQYF
>TRBJ1-1|-|TRBV7-3|-
TGTGCCAGCAGCTTAGGGGACGGGGTGAACACTGAAGCTTTCTTT
CASSLGDGVNTEAFF
>TRBJ2-3|-|TRBV7-9|TRBD1
TGTGCCAGCAGCTTAGCCGACAGGGGAGGCACAGATACGCAGTATTTT
CASSLADRGGTDTQYF
>TRBJ1-2|-|TRBV25-1|-
TGTGCCAGCAGTCAGGCTTTTCTCTATGGCTACACCTTC
CASSQAFLYGYTF
>TRBJ1-2|-|TRBV29-1|-
TGCAGCGTCAGGTTGGCAGGGAGGTTGGCTAACTATGGCTACACCTTC
CSVRLAGRLANYGYTF
>TRBJ2-1|-|TRBV28|-
TGTGCCAGCAGGTCATTCGGAGTTACATACAATGAGCAGTTCTTC
CASRSFGVTYNEQFF
>TRBJ2-3|-|TRBV6-4|TRBD2
TGTGCCAGCAGTGGGAGCGGGAGTAAGAGTACGCAGTATTTT
CASSGSGSKSTQYF
>TRBJ1-2|-|TRBV5-1|TRBD1
TGCGCCAGCAGATATCATGGACAGGGGGGGAACTATGGCTACACCTTC
CASRYHGQGGNYGYTF
>TRBJ2-7|-|TRBV19|TRBD1
TGTGCCAGTAGTATCTTGGGACAGGGGGCGTTCAACGAGCAGTACTTC
CASSILGQGAFNEQYF
>TRBJ1-1|-|TRBV2|-
TGTGCCGGCCGCGGGACTGAAGCTTTCTTT
CAGRGTEAFF
>TRBJ1-1|-|TRBV19|TRBD1
TGTGCCAGTAGTGCGGACAGGAAGAACACTGAAGCTTTCTTT
CASSADRKNTEAFF
>TRBJ2-3|-|TRBV7-3|TRBD1
TGTGCCAGCAGCTGGGACAGATACACAGATACGCAGTATTTT
CASSWDRYTDTQYF
>TRBJ2-6|-|TRBV6-1|-
TGTGCCAGCAGCGAAGATACAGGGAGTGGGGCCAACGTCCTGACTTTC
CASSEDTGSGANVLTF
>TRBJ2-1|-|TRBV5-1|TRBD1
TGCGCCAGCAGCGAAGGGACAGGGGGCAATGAGCAGTTCTTC
CASSEGTGGNEQFF
>TRBJ1-2|-|TRBV19|TRBD1
TGTGCCAGTAGTCCCCGACAGGGCGGCTATGGCTACACCTTC
CASSPRQGGYGYTF
>TRBJ1-6|-|TRBV15|TRBD1
TGTGCCACCAGCAGACCGGGACAGGGTAATTCACCCCTCCACTTT
CATSRPGQGNSPLHF
>TRBJ1-5|-|TRBV5-8|TRBD1
TGTGCCAGCGGGTCCCACAGGGGGCAGGGACAGCCCCAGCATTTT
CASGSHRGQGQPQHF
>TRBJ2-7|-|TRBV2|TRBD2
TGTGCCAGCAGTTCTAGCGGCTACGAGCAGTACTTC
CASSSSGYEQYF
>TRBJ2-7|-|TRBV19|-
TGTGCCAGTAGTATAGGACAACCCTACGAGCAGTACTTC
CASSIGQPYEQYF
>TRBJ1-5|once|TRBV5-8|-
TGTGCCAGCAGCTTGACGGGGCTCCAGCCCCAGCATTTT
CASSLTGLQPQHF